This T cell receptor beta chain was found in a study of blood T cell repertoires in COVID-19. As for the study in general: Whether acute or convalescent, the COVID-19 samples came from the United States, Italy and Spain. From T cells, B-cell-depleted T cells, or PBMCs came the material, which was cDNA or gDNA.

This clone has only one observation. Per the germline V gene, CDR1 is SQVTM and CDR2 is ANQGSEA. V shed 3 bases and J 5 bases; nucleotides not matched to a gene: 7. The CDR3 totals 14 residues. Ages ranged from about 18 to 100 years, with residence in 24 US areas. Original processing methods: Amplification of reference gene primers provided the estimated nucleated cell counts. TCRdb's copy holds only in-frame clones and misses some; the assay was immunoSEQ multiplex PCR. V, J and clone size reflect that table, while D and trimming were determined from the DNA. The sample contains around 300,000 clones, around 90% of which appear only once.

The chain recombines TRBV29-1 with TRBJ2-5; the match to TRBD1 covers 9 bases. The sequencing sample was made of PBMCs or T cells enriched from blood (not recorded which). This receptor was taken from a man between 25 and 39 years old who had recovered from COVID-19. The CDR3 DNA is TGCAGCGTTGAGCACAGGGGGCCGTTGGAGACCCAGTACTTC. This translates into CSVEHRGPLETQYF. Full variable domain (missing parts from reference TRBV29-1 and TRBJ2-5): SAVISQKPSRDICQRGTSLTIQCQVDSQVTMMFWYRQQPGQSLTLIATANQGSEATYESGFVIDKFPISRPNLTFSTLTVSNMSPEDSSIYLCSVEHRGPLETQYFGPGTRLLVL.